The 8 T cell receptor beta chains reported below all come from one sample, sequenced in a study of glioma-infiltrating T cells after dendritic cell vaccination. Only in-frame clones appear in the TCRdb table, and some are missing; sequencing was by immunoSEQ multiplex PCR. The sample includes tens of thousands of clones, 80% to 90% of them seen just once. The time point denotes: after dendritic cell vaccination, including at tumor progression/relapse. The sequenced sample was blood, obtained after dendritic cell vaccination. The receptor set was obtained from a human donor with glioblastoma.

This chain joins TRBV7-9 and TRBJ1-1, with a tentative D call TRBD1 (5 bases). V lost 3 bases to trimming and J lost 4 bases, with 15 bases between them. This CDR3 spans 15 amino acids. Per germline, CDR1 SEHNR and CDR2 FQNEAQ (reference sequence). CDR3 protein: CASSFQGVPGTEAFF. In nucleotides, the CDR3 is TGTGCCAGCAGCTTCCAGGGTGTCCCTGGCACTGAAGCTTTCTTT. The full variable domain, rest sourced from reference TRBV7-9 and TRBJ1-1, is DTGVSQNPRHKITKRGQNVTFRCDPISEHNRLYWYRQTLGQGPEFLTYFQNEAQLEKSRLLSDRFSAERPKGSFSTLEIQRTEQGDSAMYLCASSFQGVPGTEAFFGQGTRLTVV.

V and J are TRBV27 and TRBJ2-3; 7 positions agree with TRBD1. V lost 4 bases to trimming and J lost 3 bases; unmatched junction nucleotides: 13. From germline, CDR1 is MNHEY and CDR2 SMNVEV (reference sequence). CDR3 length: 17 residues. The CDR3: CASSSTSTGEFTDTQYF. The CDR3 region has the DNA TGTGCCAGCAGTTCCACCTCCACAGGGGAGTTTACAGATACGCAGTATTTT.

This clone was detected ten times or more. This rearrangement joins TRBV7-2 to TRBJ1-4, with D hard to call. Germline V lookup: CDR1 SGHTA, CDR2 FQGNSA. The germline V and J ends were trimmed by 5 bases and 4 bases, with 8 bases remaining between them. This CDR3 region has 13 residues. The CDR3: CASSRVLNEKLFF. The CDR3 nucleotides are TGTGCCAGCAGCAGAGTCCTTAATGAAAAACTGTTTTTT.

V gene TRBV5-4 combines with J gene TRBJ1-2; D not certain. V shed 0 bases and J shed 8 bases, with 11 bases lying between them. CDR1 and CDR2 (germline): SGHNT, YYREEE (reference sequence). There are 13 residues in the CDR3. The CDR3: CASSLEPREGYTF. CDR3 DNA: TGTGCCAGCAGCTTGGAACCCCGGGAAGGCTACACCTTC.

The CDR3 spells CASSLRQHNEQFF. In DNA form, the CDR3 reads TGTGCCAGCAGCTTGAGACAGCACAATGAGCAGTTCTTC. V and J are TRBV13 and TRBJ2-1; D might be TRBD1 (5 bases). The V gene's germline CDR1 is PRHDT and CDR2 FYEKMQ (reference sequence). The CDR3 loop spans 13 amino acids. The V gene lost 3 bases and the J gene lost 5 bases, with 8 bases spanning the gap. The entire variable domain, with the rest obtained from reference TRBV13 and TRBJ2-1, is as follows: AAGVIQSPRHLIKEKRETATLKCYPIPRHDTVYWYQQGPGQDPQFLISFYEKMQSDKGSIPDRFSAQQFSDYHSELNMSSLELGDSALYFCASSLRQHNEQFFGPGTRLTVL.

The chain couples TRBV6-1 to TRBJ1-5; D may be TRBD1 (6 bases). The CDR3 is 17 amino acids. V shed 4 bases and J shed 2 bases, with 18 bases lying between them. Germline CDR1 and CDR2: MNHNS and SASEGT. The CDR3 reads CASSGGTRTLGNQPQHF. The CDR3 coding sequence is TGTGCCAGCAGTGGGGGGACACGGACCCTTGGCAATCAGCCCCAGCATTTT.

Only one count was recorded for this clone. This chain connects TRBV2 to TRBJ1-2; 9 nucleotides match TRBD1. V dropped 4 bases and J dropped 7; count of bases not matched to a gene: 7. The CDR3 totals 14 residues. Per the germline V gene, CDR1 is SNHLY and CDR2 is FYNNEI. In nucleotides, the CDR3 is TGTGCCAGCAGTGCCTCCACAGGGGGCTCTGGCTACACCTTC. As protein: CASSASTGGSGYTF.

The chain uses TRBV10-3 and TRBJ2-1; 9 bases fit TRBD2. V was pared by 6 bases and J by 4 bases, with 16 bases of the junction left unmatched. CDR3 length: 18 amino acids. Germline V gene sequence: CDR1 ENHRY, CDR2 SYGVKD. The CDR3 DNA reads TGTGCCATCAGCCCAGGGGCGGGGGGGCCTAAGCGATACAATGAGCAGTTCTTC. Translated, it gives CAISPGAGGPKRYNEQFF.